Given below is one TCR beta chain in context. The sample is drawn from a study of T cell repertoires in cytomegalovirus infection. The wider study: Signatures in public TCR beta sequences pointed to both CMV infection and matching HLA type.

The CDR3 covers 16 residues. Germline lookup yields CDR1 LGHNA and CDR2 YSLEER. V dropped 3 bases and J dropped 5; count of bases not matched to a gene: 11. TCRdb reprocessed the reads with MiXCR, giving one entry per CDR3 protein. The data hold some 280,000 distinct CDR3 sequences, with approximately 14% observed a single time. Sequences were obtained from PBMCs. The chain has TRBV4-3 and TRBJ1-2; TRBD1 matches at 8 bases. This TCR was sampled from a human donor in good health (CMV status not recorded). Some clones in this sample may be carry-over from other donors' samples. The CDR3 nucleotides read TGCGCCAGCAGCCAGGCCGGGACAGGCCAAGGGTATGGCTACACCTTC. Translation: CASSQAGTGQGYGYTF.